This TCR beta chain was recovered during a study of T cell responses to AZD1222 COVID-19 vaccine. Regarding the study as a whole: White British donors predominated, females outnumbered males, and clonal diversity was possibly underestimated. Just six AZD1222 recipients were seropositive at baseline. Vaccine-associated CD4 TCRs ranged over spike, dominating at 160-218 and 743-854.

Looked up from germline, CDR1 is SGHNT and CDR2 is YENEEA. Trimming removed 2 bases from V and 0 bases from J, with 14 bases in between. This CDR3 is 17 amino acids long. The protocol was immunoSEQ multiplex PCR, while the TCRdb copy is restricted to in-frame clones and leaves out a portion. Here the sample spans roughly 100,000 clones, roughly 88% being singletons. With regard to this clone: Its target is not known.

The sequenced sample was peripheral blood, obtained on day 0 of AZD1222 vaccination. This chain joins TRBV11-3 and TRBJ1-3; D is undetermined. This receptor was identified in an adult in good health. CDR3 nucleotide sequence: TGTGCCAGCAGCTTACCCAGATCACAAGACTCTGGAAACACCATATATTTT. Its protein product is CASSLPRSQDSGNTIYF.